This paragraph reports one TCR beta chain. Ages ranged from about 18 to 100 years, with residence in 20 to 30 US areas. A case of COVID-19 had been met by exposed participants within 2 weeks before study entry. CDR1 and CDR2 from the germline V gene are SGHTA and FQGNSA. The V gene lost 4 bases and the J gene lost 4 bases, with 16 bases spanning the gap. CDR3 size: 15 residues. The sample belongs to a study of blood T cell repertoires in COVID-19. Looking at the study overall: Material from acute and convalescent COVID-19 was sourced from the United States, Italy and Spain.

Source study methods: The assay estimated nucleated cells by amplifying reference gene primers. The repertoire was sequenced with immunoSEQ multiplex PCR; TCRdb's copy has only in-frame clones and lacks some. V, J and clone size are those of that table, while D and trimming were read from the DNA. The profile covers some 320,000 clones, with roughly 89% appearing a single time and roughly 2.9% taken by the ten largest. V and J are TRBV7-2 and TRBJ2-5, with D maybe TRBD2 (5 bases). Sequencing input: PBMCs or T cells enriched from blood (not recorded which). The sequence came from a woman aged 45-65 years who had been exposed to COVID-19. CDR3 protein: CASSSTPGYGETQYF. The DNA of the CDR3 is TGTGCCAGCAGCTCGACTCCGGGATACGGAGAGACCCAGTACTTC. Variable domain in full (rest from reference TRBV7-2 and TRBJ2-5): GAGVSQSPSNKVTEKGKDVELRCDPISGHTALYWYRQSLGQGLEFLIYFQGNSAPDKSGLPSDRFSAERTGGSVSTLTIQRTQQEDSAVYLCASSSTPGYGETQYFGPGTRLLVL.